This TCR beta chain came from a study of cytomegalovirus exposure and HLA in healthy donors. This PCR relied on a set of 60 Vbeta primers and 13 Jbeta primers. TCRdb's table, derived via immunoSEQ multiplex PCR, lists solely in-frame clones and lacks some. The table lists about 200,000 clones, 70% to 85% of them singletons. The germline V gene has CDR1 SGHRS and CDR2 YFSETQ. Germline trimming cut 3 bases from V and 5 bases from J; bases unmatched to any gene: 10. This CDR3 region has 16 residues. This TCR derives from a man in his fifties in good health and CMV-seronegative. V is TRBV5-1 and J is TRBJ2-7; 11 bases line up with TRBD1. The sequencing sample was made of PBMCs. Written as DNA, the CDR3 is TGCGCCAGCAGCTCAGTGTACGGGACAGGGGGTCACGAGCAGTACTTC. It specifies CASSSVYGTGGHEQYF.